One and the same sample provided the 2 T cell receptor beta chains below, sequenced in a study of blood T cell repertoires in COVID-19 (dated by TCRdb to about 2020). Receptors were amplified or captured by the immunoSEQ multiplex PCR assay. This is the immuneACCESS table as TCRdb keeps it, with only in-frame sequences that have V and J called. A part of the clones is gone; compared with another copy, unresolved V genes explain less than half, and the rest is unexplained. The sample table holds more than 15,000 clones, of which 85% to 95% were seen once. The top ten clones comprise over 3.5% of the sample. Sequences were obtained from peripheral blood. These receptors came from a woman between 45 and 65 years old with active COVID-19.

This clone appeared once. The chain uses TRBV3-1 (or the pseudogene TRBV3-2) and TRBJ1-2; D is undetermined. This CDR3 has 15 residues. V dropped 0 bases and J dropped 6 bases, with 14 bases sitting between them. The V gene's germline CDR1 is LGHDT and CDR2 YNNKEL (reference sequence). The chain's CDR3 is CASSQDYSRVNGYTF. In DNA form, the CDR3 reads TGTGCCAGCAGCCAAGATTATTCCCGGGTCAATGGCTACACCTTC.

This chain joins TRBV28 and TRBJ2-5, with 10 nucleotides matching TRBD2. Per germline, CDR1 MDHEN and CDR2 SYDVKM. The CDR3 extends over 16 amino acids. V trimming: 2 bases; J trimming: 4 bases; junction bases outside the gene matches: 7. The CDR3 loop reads CASSLRSGRVGETQYF. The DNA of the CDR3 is TGTGCCAGCAGTTTACGGAGCGGGAGGGTTGGAGAGACCCAGTACTTC.